Following are 5 T cell receptor beta chains from one sample sequenced in a study of response to subunit inactivated influenza vaccine. Each CDR3 protein gets one entry after TCRdb re-called the RT-PCR reads with MiXCR. The sample lists about 540,000 distinct CDR3 sequences; around 25% were seen once. Another study also made use of these data, one on T cells expressing NK-cell markers. That paper states: Production of TCR beta cDNA relied on 5'RACE template switching with UMIs.

The material was CD4+ T cells sorted from PBMCs, obtained roughly 12 days after vaccination. Receptors were obtained from a man aged 50 or older who received an inactivated influenza vaccine.

J is TRBJ2-3 and V is TRBV10-3, with D possibly matching TRBD1 (6 bases). This CDR3 spans 16 amino acids. V was pared by 10 bases and J by 0 bases, with 20 bases between. CDR1 is ENHRY, CDR2 SYGVKD, per germline. The CDR3 region is CATQNTGRGSTDTQYF. In nucleotides, the CDR3 is TGTGCCACCCAGAACACAGGGAGAGGGAGCACAGATACGCAGTATTTT.

V and J are TRBV6-2 or TRBV6-3 and TRBJ2-5; a weak D match, TRBD1 (6 bases). This CDR3 spans 17 amino acids. Trimming took 6 bases from V and 5 from J, leaving 25 bases between them. The germline V gene has CDR1 MNHEY and CDR2 SVGEGT. CDR3 loop: CASSRKRDILVGETQYF. CDR3 coding DNA: TGTGCCAGCAGCCGAAAACGGGACATCTTGGTGGGGGAGACCCAGTACTTC.

This clonotype appeared a few times. The J gene is TRBJ2-2, the V gene TRBV29-1, with 7 nucleotides matching TRBD2. This CDR3 contains 15 residues. V lost 5 bases, J lost 5 bases, and 11 bases stayed unmatched. Looked up from germline, CDR1 is SQVTM and CDR2 is ANQGSEA. The CDR3 protein is CSVFNPGLSTGELFF. The CDR3 DNA reads TGCAGCGTTTTTAACCCGGGACTAAGTACCGGGGAGCTGTTTTTT.

This clonotype has only a few counts. This chain links TRBV6-5 with TRBJ1-2; the D gene is possibly TRBD1 (6 bases). The CDR3 runs to 14 residues. Germline V gene lookup returns CDR1 MNHEY and CDR2 SVGAGI. V shed 2 bases and J shed 5 bases, with 12 bases lying between them. Here the CDR3 reads CASSYTARGYGYTF. Written as DNA, the CDR3 is TGTGCCAGCAGTTACACGGCCAGGGGTTATGGCTACACCTTC.

The chain uses TRBV20-1 and TRBJ2-7; perhaps TRBD2 as D (5 bases). This CDR3 region has 12 residues. Trimming pared 4 bases from V and 2 bases from J, leaving 9 bases between. Germline-derived CDR1 and CDR2 are DFQATT and SNEGSKA (reference sequence). The CDR3 nucleotides are TGCAGTGCTAAACTAGACGCCTACGAGCAGTACTTC. Residues: CSAKLDAYEQYF.